This T cell receptor beta chain was sequenced in a study of blood T cell repertoires in COVID-19. The authors' processing: Amplification of reference gene primers was used by the study to estimate nucleated cell counts. Method: immunoSEQ multiplex PCR; TCRdb's copy keeps in-frame clones and lacks some. The DNA gave D and trimming, while V, J and clone size come from that table. The repertoire has some 80,000 clones, roughly 79% of them found once; the top ten carry about 15%. Trimming at V came to 6 bases and at J to 3 bases, leaving 7 bases not matched to a gene. The germline V gene encodes CDR1 LNHDA and CDR2 SQIVND (reference sequence). The CDR3 covers 15 residues.

The gene calls are TRBV19 and TRBJ2-1; 8 bases are a match to TRBD2. This receptor was identified in a human donor in a cohort sampled during active COVID-19. Specimen: peripheral blood. CDR3 region: CASSRGGNGYNEQFF. The CDR3 DNA reads as TGTGCCAGTAGCCGGGGGGGGAACGGCTACAATGAGCAGTTCTTC.